This is a list of T cell receptor beta chains from one sample in a study of Tregs in tolerant kidney transplant recipients. Libraries were prepared by immunoSEQ multiplex PCR; TCRdb keeps only in-frame clonotypes and omits some of them. This repertoire shows 90,000 to 120,000 clones, almost 90% found once; its top ten account for nearly 0.35%. This specimen consisted of CD4+ T cells from blood, obtained before the transplant. The receptor set was obtained from a human donor who received a combined kidney and bone marrow transplant. CDR3s include the opening cysteine and the closing phenylalanine or tryptophan. Each record gives: CDR3 protein, V gene.

CDR3 protein: CASRPRLSSYEQYF
V gene: TRBV6-6

CDR3 protein: CASSDRVPYGYTF
V gene: TRBV2

CDR3 protein: CASSLGHRGEQFF
V gene: TRBV27

CDR3 protein: CASSPGLDQPTDTQYF
V gene: TRBV5-1

CDR3 protein: CASRETSGLSEQYF
V gene: TRBV28

CDR3 protein: CASSLYPPTNGEAFF
V gene: TRBV27

CDR3 protein: CASSVVPAGGEAFF
V gene: TRBV9

CDR3 protein: CASSWSGGGAFNEQFF
V gene: TRBV5-1

CDR3 protein: CASSRTGAGNTEAFF
V gene: TRBV28

CDR3 protein: CASSATRWVSYNEQFF
V gene: TRBV25-1

CDR3 protein: CAILADYGANVLTF
V gene: TRBV10-3

CDR3 protein: CASSPSGMSSYEQYF
V gene: TRBV7-9

CDR3 protein: CASSYDRGTDTQYF
V gene: TRBV6-5

CDR3 protein: CASSLYPTGGLAEAFF
V gene: TRBV28

CDR3 protein: CASSLVSLVAFYEQYF
V gene: TRBV5-5

CDR3 protein: CASRPVWASGSHEQYF
V gene: TRBV11-2

CDR3 protein: CASTYVGGGGGTQYF
V gene: TRBV5-1

CDR3 protein: CASKPEAGYNEQFF
V gene: TRBV2

CDR3 protein: CASSQDNIGGGQETQYF
V gene: TRBV4-1

CDR3 protein: CASSLIPGDTQYF
V gene: TRBV27

CDR3 protein: CASSRVGGNEQFF
V gene: TRBV4-1

CDR3 protein: CASSLAFGSGNTEAFF
V gene: TRBV7-9

CDR3 protein: CASSRDVGQRYEQYF
V gene: TRBV11-2

CDR3 protein: CASSLGQRKETQYF
V gene: TRBV5-1

CDR3 protein: CASSVGGLAKNIQYF
V gene: TRBV9

CDR3 protein: CAWSETRPSGELFF
V gene: TRBV30

CDR3 protein: CASSIITTTTGELFF
V gene: TRBV19

CDR3 protein: CASTRQAEAFF
V gene: TRBV7-9

CDR3 protein: CASRGDRLHTEAFF
V gene: TRBV10-1

CDR3 protein: CASSLALRESTDTQYF
V gene: TRBV5-1

CDR3 protein: CASSRTSGGLSYNEQFF
V gene: TRBV11-3

CDR3 protein: CASSLALDITYEQYF
V gene: TRBV5-1

CDR3 protein: CASGPRLAAYDEQFF
V gene: TRBV9